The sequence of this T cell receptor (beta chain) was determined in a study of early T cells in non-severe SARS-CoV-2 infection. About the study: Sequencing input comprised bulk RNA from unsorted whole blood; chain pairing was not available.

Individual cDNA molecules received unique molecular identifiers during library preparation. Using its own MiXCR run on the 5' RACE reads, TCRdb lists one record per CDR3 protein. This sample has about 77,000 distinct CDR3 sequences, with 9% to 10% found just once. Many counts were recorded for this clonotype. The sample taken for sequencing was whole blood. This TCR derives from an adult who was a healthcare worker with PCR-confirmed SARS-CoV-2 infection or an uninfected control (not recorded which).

CDR3 region: CASSPSTSGTNTGELFF. As DNA, the CDR3 is TGCGCCAGCAGCCCTTCAACTAGCGGGACGAACACCGGGGAGCTGTTTTTT. The chain uses TRBV5-1 and TRBJ2-2; 10 bases align to TRBD2. After removal of 4 bases from V and 0 bases from J, the junction contained 6 bases not matched to a gene. The CDR3 contains 17 residues. Germline lookup yields CDR1 SGHRS and CDR2 YFSETQ.